What follows describes a single TCR beta chain. These data originate in a study of blood T cell repertoires in COVID-19. Overall study: The study drew acute and convalescent COVID-19 samples from the United States, Italy and Spain. T cells, B-cell-depleted T cells, or PBMCs provided the cDNA or gDNA that served as material.

Germline V CDR1 and CDR2: SGDLS, YYNGEE. This CDR3 contains 16 residues. V was pared by 0 bases and J by 4 bases, with 6 bases of the junction left unmatched. In the original workflow: Using reference gene primer amplification, nucleated cell counts were estimated. Data came from immunoSEQ multiplex PCR; TCRdb stores just in-frame clones and leaves some out. The DNA was the basis for D and trimming; V, J and clone size are from that table. This sample has tens of thousands of clones, with roughly 86% found just once. This chain uses TRBV9 with TRBJ2-5; 10 nucleotides agree with TRBD1. The sequence derives from an older woman with acute or convalescent COVID-19. Sequences were obtained from peripheral blood. CDR3 in amino acids: CASSVAPRTGGETQYF. As DNA, the CDR3 is TGTGCCAGCAGCGTAGCTCCCCGGACAGGGGGAGAGACCCAGTACTTC.